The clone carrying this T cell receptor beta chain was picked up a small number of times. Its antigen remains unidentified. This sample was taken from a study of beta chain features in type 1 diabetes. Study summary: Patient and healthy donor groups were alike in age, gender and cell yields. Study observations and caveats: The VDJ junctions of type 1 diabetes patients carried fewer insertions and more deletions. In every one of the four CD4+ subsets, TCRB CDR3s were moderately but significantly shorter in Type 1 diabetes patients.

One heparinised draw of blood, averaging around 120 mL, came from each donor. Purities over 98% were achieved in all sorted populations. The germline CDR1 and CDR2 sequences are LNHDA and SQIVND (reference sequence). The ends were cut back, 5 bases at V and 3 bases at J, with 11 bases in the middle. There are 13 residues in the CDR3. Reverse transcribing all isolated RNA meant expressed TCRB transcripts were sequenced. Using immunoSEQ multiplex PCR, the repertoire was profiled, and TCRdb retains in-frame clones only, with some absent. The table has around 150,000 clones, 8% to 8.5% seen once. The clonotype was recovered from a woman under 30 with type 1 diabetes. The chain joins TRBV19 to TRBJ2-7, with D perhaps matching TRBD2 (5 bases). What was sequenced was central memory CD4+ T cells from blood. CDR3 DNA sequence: TGTGCCAGTAGTGCCTCCCGGGACTACGAGCAGTACTTC. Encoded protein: CASSASRDYEQYF.